The sequence of this TCR beta chain was determined in a study of T cells after yellow fever vaccination. About the study: Preparation of the low-cell-number fractions used SMART-Seq v4 Ultra Low Input.

CDR1 MNHEY and CDR2 SVGAGI come from the germline V gene. V was shortened by 6 bases and J by 5 bases, with 16 bases between the two germline ends. This CDR3 region has 14 residues. The table lists this clonotype with many counts. No antigen is known for it. Study-wide points: In post-booster samples, most primary-vaccination clones reappeared (approximately 97% CD4, roughly 90% CD8). A weaker secondary response peaked on day 5, the primary on day 15.

The 5'RACE template-switching step produced TCR cDNA and added a universal primer site and UMIs. Each CDR3 protein is one row after TCRdb ran MiXCR on the 5' RACE reads. This sample has some 500,000 distinct CDR3 sequences, with about 13% found just once. Source: PBMCs, taken on the day of the yellow fever booster vaccination. The V call is TRBV6-5, the J call TRBJ1-1; weak D call: TRBD1 (5 bases). This TCR came from a young man who received the YFV17D yellow fever vaccine. The CDR3 coding sequence is TGTGCCAGCAGCTACGGGGGGGGGATTACTGAAGCTTTCTTT. As protein: CASSYGGGITEAFF.